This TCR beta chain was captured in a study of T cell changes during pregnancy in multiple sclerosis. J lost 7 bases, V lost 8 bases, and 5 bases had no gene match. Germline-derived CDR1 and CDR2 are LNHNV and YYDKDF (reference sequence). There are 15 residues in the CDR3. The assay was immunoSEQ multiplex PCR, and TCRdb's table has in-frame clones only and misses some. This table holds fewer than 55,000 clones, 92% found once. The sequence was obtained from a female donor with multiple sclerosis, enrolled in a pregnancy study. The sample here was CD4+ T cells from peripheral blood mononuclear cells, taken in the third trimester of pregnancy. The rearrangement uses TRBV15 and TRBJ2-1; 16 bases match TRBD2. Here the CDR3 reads CATGVGLAGGNEQFF. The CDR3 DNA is TGTGCCACCGGCGTGGGACTAGCGGGGGGGAATGAGCAGTTCTTC.